This T cell receptor beta chain was documented in a study of blood T cell repertoires in COVID-19 (dated by TCRdb to the early 2020s). About the full investigation: The collaborator samples originated in the United States, Italy and Spain and spanned the acute and convalescent phases of COVID-19. Samples were obtained from the ongoing ImmuneRACE study (first 160 participants) and from some 1,200 subjects provided by 6 global collaborators. HLA class I and class II types, where available, came from metadata supplied by the sample provider rather than from assay-based typing. Nearly every sample came with metadata listing a de-identified subject ID, COVID-19 status, age in years and sex. The repertoires were released in a freely available public database intended as a resource for research on the immune response to SARS-CoV-2. The material from the prospective study consisted of cDNA or gDNA derived from T cells, B-cell-depleted T cells, or PBMCs. The dataset comprised deeply sampled blood TCRbeta repertoires from subjects exposed to, actively infected with, or recovered from COVID-19.

The paper's findings and limits, for the study overall: The amount of clinical and demographic metadata varied by source and participant and was provided uncurated.

This clone turned up a few times. It lacks a known antigen. The sample holds no much larger clone one base away, and base qualities are not on file. The immunoSEQ Assay, a bias-controlled multiplex PCR, was used to amplify TCRbeta CDR3 regions from genomic DNA. The study's own analysis went as follows. The number of nucleated cells in each sample was estimated by amplification of reference gene primers within the assay. Sequence reads were collapsed and filtered to measure the absolute abundance of every unique TCRbeta CDR3 rearrangement. For each sample, productive Simpson clonality was calculated by taking the square root of Simpson's diversity index across productive rearrangements. Sourced from immuneACCESS, this table was stored by TCRdb with only in-frame sequences that have V and J called. A share of the clones is absent; for the studies checked, an unresolved V gene accounts for under half, and the remainder has no known explanation. V and J calls plus clone size are reproduced from that table; the DNA served to infer D and trimming. The sample yields 47,000 or so clones; 81% were counted once. The ten largest clones take up approximately 20% of the sample.

Trimmed from V: 2 bases; trimmed from J: 4 bases; junction bases lacking a gene match: 3. The germline V gene (reference sequence) provides CDR1 GTSNPN and CDR2 SVGIG. The CDR3 measures 14 amino acids from cysteine to phenylalanine. The retained sequence is limited to the CDR3, 42 bases, with the frame set at the first base. At one collaborating source in Seattle, patients were enrolled during active infection and were followed longitudinally through the course of disease. The collaborating institutions used their own protocols to collect whole blood in K2EDTA tubes. For TCRbeta analysis, collaborator samples were shipped as frozen whole blood, as isolated PBMCs, or as DNA extracted from either sample type.

The receptor was isolated from a woman of 80 years or more with COVID-19, enrolled during active disease. The specimen sequenced was peripheral blood. The chain is assembled from TRBV30 and TRBJ2-5, with 11 middle bases fitting TRBD1. The bases read TGTGCCTGGAGTCCCGGGACAGGGGGAGAGACCCAGTACTTC. Translated, it reads CAWSPGTGGETQYF.